The clone carrying this T cell receptor (beta chain) was counted a few times. The entry originates in a study of control samples from healthy donors and cancer patients. The CDR3 has 15 residues. From germline, CDR1 is SGHRS and CDR2 YFSETQ. V lost 3 bases and J 0 bases, leaving 11 bases between the germline ends. Data came from immunoSEQ multiplex PCR; TCRdb stores just in-frame clones and leaves some out. The profile shows fewer than 300,000 clones, over 75% of them singletons. The V gene is TRBV5-1, the J gene TRBJ2-3; D possibly corresponds to TRBD2 (6 bases). The receptor comes from a woman aged 55-69 years with lung cancer. Material for sequencing was PBMCs. CDR3 nucleotide sequence: TGCGCCAGCAGCTCGGGACTTTCAAGCACAGATACGCAGTATTTT. It encodes CASSSGLSSTDTQYF.